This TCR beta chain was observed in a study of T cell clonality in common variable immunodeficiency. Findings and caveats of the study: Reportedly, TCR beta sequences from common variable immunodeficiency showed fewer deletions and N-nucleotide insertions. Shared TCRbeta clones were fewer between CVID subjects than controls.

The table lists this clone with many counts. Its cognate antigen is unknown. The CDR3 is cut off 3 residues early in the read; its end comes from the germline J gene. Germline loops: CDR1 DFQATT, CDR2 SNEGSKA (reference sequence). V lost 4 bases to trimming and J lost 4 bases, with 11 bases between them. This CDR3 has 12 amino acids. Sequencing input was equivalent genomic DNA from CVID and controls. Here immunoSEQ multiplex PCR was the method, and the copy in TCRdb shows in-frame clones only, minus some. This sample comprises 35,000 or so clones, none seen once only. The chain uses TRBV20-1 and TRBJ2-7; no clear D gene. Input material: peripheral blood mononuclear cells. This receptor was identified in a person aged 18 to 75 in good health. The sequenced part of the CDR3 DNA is TGCAGTGCTATTTCTAAGGGTTACGAG. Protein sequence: CSAISKGYE. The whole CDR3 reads CSAISKGYEQYF.